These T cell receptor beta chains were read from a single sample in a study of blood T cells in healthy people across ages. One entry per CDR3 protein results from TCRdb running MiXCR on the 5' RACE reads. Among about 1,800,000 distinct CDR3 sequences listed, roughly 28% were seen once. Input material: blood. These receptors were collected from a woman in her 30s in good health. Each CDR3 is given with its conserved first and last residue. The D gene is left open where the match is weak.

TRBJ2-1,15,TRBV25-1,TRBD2,CASSRLAGGGDEQFF
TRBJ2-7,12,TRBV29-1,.,CSARLEGSEQYF
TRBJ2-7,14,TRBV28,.,CASSFGVVFREQYF
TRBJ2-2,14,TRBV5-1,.,CASSPTLGPGELFF
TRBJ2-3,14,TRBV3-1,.,CASSPFSSTDTQYF
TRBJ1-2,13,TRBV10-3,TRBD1,CAIRQEPGQGYTF
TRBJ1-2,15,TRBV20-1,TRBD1,CSADPGQGSNYGYTF
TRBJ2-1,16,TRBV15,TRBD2,CATSSFLAGGINEQFF
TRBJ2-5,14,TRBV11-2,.,CASSLEEEQETQYF
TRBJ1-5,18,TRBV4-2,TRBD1,CASSLYGTGGRSNQPQHF
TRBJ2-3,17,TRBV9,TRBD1,CASSVGMGTGGRDTQYF